This TCR beta chain was captured by sequencing in a study of blood T cell repertoires in COVID-19. The repertoire was sequenced with immunoSEQ multiplex PCR; TCRdb's copy has only in-frame clones and lacks some. The data hold some 170,000 clones, with roughly 89% observed a single time. CDR3 size: 14 residues. The V and J ends lost 5 bases and 5 bases, in that order; junction bases with no gene match: 2. Germline V lookup: CDR1 SEHNR, CDR2 FQNEAQ (reference sequence). This TCR came from a woman aged 45-65 years with acute or convalescent COVID-19. The V and J genes are TRBV7-9 and TRBJ1-5; 11 bases agree with TRBD1. The source material was peripheral blood. CDR3 nucleotides: TGTGCCAGCAGCCGGGACAGGGGGGATCAGCCCCAGCATTTT. Amino acids: CASSRDRGDQPQHF.